This is a list of T cell receptor beta chains from one sample in a study of technical replicates of blood from four donors. This table comes from immunoSEQ multiplex PCR, and its TCRdb copy is limited to in-frame clones, with some not included. The table includes just over 70,000 clones, 94% detected once. The sequenced material came from T cells isolated from PBMCs. These receptors all come from a human donor in good health. The CDR3 runs from the conserved cysteine through the conserved F or W. Fields, in order: D gene, V gene, J gene, clone size, CDR3 protein, CDR3 DNA. A D gene is named only where the DNA matches it firmly. A row's size may be missing; if present it is once, few, many or a size class.

d_call: TRBD1
v_call: TRBV5-1
j_call: TRBJ1-2
clone_size: -
cdr3_aa: CASSLGSTGGAYGYTF
cdr3_nt: TGCGCCAGCAGCTTGGGCAGTACAGGGGGCGCTTATGGCTATACCTTC

d_call: -
v_call: TRBV19
j_call: TRBJ1-2
clone_size: -
cdr3_aa: CASSPDSRIPYGYTF
cdr3_nt: TGTGCCAGTAGTCCTGACAGCCGGATCCCCTATGGCTACACCTTC

d_call: -
v_call: TRBV28
j_call: TRBJ1-1
clone_size: once
cdr3_aa: CASSLLGGTEAFF
cdr3_nt: TGTGCCAGCAGTTTATTGGGGGGCACTGAAGCTTTCTTT

d_call: TRBD1
v_call: TRBV6-5
j_call: TRBJ2-1
clone_size: -
cdr3_aa: CASSATGDEQFF
cdr3_nt: TGTGCCAGCAGTGCCACAGGGGATGAGCAGTTCTTC

d_call: -
v_call: TRBV9
j_call: TRBJ1-2
clone_size: -
cdr3_aa: CASSEVRGDYGYTF
cdr3_nt: TGTGCCAGCAGCGAGGTCCGAGGTGACTATGGCTACACCTTC

d_call: -
v_call: TRBV5-1
j_call: TRBJ2-7
clone_size: -
cdr3_aa: CASSGGRYEQYF
cdr3_nt: TGCGCCAGCAGCGGAGGACGCTACGAGCAGTACTTC

d_call: TRBD2
v_call: TRBV11-2
j_call: TRBJ2-1
clone_size: -
cdr3_aa: CASSSILAANMGEQFF
cdr3_nt: TGTGCCAGCAGCTCTATACTAGCGGCAAATATGGGTGAGCAGTTCTTC

d_call: -
v_call: TRBV19
j_call: TRBJ2-7
clone_size: -
cdr3_aa: CASSREGTRAEQYF
cdr3_nt: TGTGCCAGTAGCCGAGAGGGTACTAGAGCCGAGCAGTACTTC

d_call: TRBD1
v_call: TRBV10-1
j_call: TRBJ2-7
clone_size: -
cdr3_aa: CASSRDRDSYEQYF
cdr3_nt: TGCGCCAGCAGCCGGGACAGAGACTCCTACGAGCAGTACTTC

d_call: -
v_call: TRBV6-5
j_call: TRBJ1-3
clone_size: -
cdr3_aa: CASSPVGGGTIYF
cdr3_nt: TGTGCCAGCAGCCCCGTTGGGGGGGGCACCATATATTTT

d_call: TRBD2
v_call: TRBV23-1
j_call: TRBJ2-3
clone_size: -
cdr3_aa: CASSLPGLPCTDTQYF
cdr3_nt: TGCGCCAGCAGTCTACCGGGACTACCGTGCACAGATACGCAGTATTTT

d_call: -
v_call: TRBV7-6
j_call: TRBJ2-5
clone_size: -
cdr3_aa: CASSMRVRETQYF
cdr3_nt: TGTGCCAGCAGCATGAGGGTCCGGGAGACCCAGTACTTC

d_call: -
v_call: TRBV6-5
j_call: TRBJ2-2
clone_size: -
cdr3_aa: CASSYSAWYTGELFF
cdr3_nt: TGTGCCAGCAGTTATTCTGCGTGGTACACCGGGGAGCTGTTTTTT

d_call: TRBD2
v_call: TRBV14
j_call: TRBJ2-1
clone_size: -
cdr3_aa: CASSQSSGSPYFPYNEQFF
cdr3_nt: TGTGCCAGCAGCCAATCTAGCGGGAGTCCTTATTTCCCCTACAATGAGCAGTTCTTC

d_call: -
v_call: TRBV19
j_call: TRBJ1-1
clone_size: -
cdr3_aa: CASSYRDMNTEAFF
cdr3_nt: TGTGCCAGTAGTTACCGGGACATGAACACTGAAGCTTTCTTT

d_call: -
v_call: TRBV9
j_call: TRBJ2-5
clone_size: -
cdr3_aa: CASSPPLGETQYF
cdr3_nt: TGTGCCAGCAGCCCCCCACTTGGAGAGACCCAGTACTTC

d_call: -
v_call: TRBV4-1
j_call: TRBJ2-7
clone_size: once
cdr3_aa: CASSQEGAPGYEQYF
cdr3_nt: TGCGCCAGCAGCCAAGAGGGTGCCCCGGGCTACGAGCAGTACTTC